The 9 T cell receptor beta chains in this list originate from one sample, sequenced in a study of cytomegalovirus exposure and HLA in healthy donors. Use of 60 Vbeta and 13 Jbeta primers characterized the PCR. Method: immunoSEQ multiplex PCR; TCRdb's copy keeps in-frame clones and lacks some. Among approximately 140,000 clones listed, about four fifths were seen once. The sample comprised PBMCs. Every receptor here comes from a man between 18 and 29 years old in good health and CMV-seronegative.

The CDR3 DNA is TGCGCCAGCAGCCCAAAGGGGGCAGACAACTCCTACGAGCAGTACTTC. Amino acid sequence: CASSPKGADNSYEQYF. This sequence joins TRBV4-1 and TRBJ2-7, with 7 positions matching TRBD1. The CDR3 loop spans 16 amino acids. Per the germline V gene, CDR1 is MGHRA and CDR2 is YSYEKL. Trimming at V came to 4 bases and at J to 0 bases, leaving 9 bases not matched to a gene.

V gene TRBV15 combines with J gene TRBJ2-3, with D possibly being TRBD1 (6 bases). Germline V CDR1 and CDR2: LNHNV, YYDKDF (reference sequence). The CDR3 has 15 amino acids. Trimming took off 1 base at V and 1 base at J, with 9 bases between the two ends. CDR3 DNA sequence: TGTGCCACCAGCAGAGCCACAGGGCGCACAGATACGCAGTATTTT. It specifies CATSRATGRTDTQYF.

The chain links TRBV15 to TRBJ1-2; 8 nucleotides agree with TRBD1. This CDR3 has 15 residues. Unmatched junction bases numbered 8, after V lost 0 bases and J lost 8 bases. The germline CDR1 and CDR2 sequences are LNHNV and YYDKDF (reference sequence). CDR3 residues: CATSRDRGPAIGYTF. CDR3 in DNA: TGTGCCACCAGCAGAGACAGGGGGCCTGCTATCGGCTACACCTTC.

V gene TRBV9 combines with J gene TRBJ1-2; 9 bases are a match to TRBD1. The CDR3 totals 16 residues. The junction had 5 bases not matched to a gene; V was cut back by 0 bases and J by 2 bases. Germline CDR1 and CDR2: SGDLS and YYNGEE. CDR3 residues: CASSVGRTGVNYGYTF. CDR3 bases: TGTGCCAGCAGCGTAGGAAGGACAGGGGTGAACTATGGCTACACCTTC.

Regarding this clone: The junction departs from the called germline gene at one end, perhaps through a read error. The chain carries TRBV5-6 and TRBJ1-5; 7 bases fit TRBD1. CDR3 length: 14 amino acids. Germline V gene lookup returns CDR1 SGHDT and CDR2 YYEEEE. CDR3 region: CASGLGTANQPQHF. CDR3 DNA sequence: TGTGCCAGCGGCTTGGGGACAGCTAATCAGCCCCAGCATTTT.

The chain couples TRBV19 to TRBJ1-5; D is uncertain. Per the germline V gene, CDR1 is LNHDA and CDR2 is SQIVND (reference sequence). The CDR3 totals 15 residues. V lost 4 bases and J 0 bases, leaving 10 bases between the germline ends. The CDR3 reads CASSSSDSSNQPQHF. CDR3 DNA: TGTGCCAGTAGTAGCTCAGACTCTAGCAATCAGCCCCAGCATTTT.

This chain connects TRBV19 to TRBJ1-2; D uncertain. Trimming took off 10 bases at V and 6 bases at J, with 12 bases between the two ends. The germline V gene has CDR1 LNHDA and CDR2 SQIVND (reference sequence). The CDR3 covers 11 residues. The CDR3 is CATTWSNGYTF. The CDR3 DNA reads as TGTGCCACCACCTGGAGTAATGGCTACACCTTC.

V and J are TRBV5-1 and TRBJ2-3; D is unclear. The CDR3 is 13 amino acids. V lost 3 bases to trimming and J lost 6 bases, with 11 bases between them. CDR1 and CDR2 from the germline V gene are SGHRS and YFSETQ. CDR3 residues: CASSSHLPDTQYF. Written as DNA, the CDR3 is TGCGCCAGCAGCTCCCACCTACCGGATACGCAGTATTTT.

The chain carries TRBV19 and TRBJ2-1, with 11 positions matching TRBD1. The V gene end was trimmed by 5 bases and the J gene end by 2 bases; junction bases not matched to a gene: 5. The CDR3 contains 16 residues. Germline values: CDR1 LNHDA, CDR2 SQIVND (reference sequence). Here the CDR3 reads CASSRQDRGPYNEQFF. The CDR3 DNA follows: TGTGCCAGTAGTCGCCAGGACAGGGGGCCCTACAATGAGCAGTTCTTC.